The T cell receptor beta chain described here comes from a study of T cell clonality in common variable immunodeficiency. General observations from the study: Patient heterogeneity in the CVID cohort limited correlations between repertoire features and clinical complications. Authors noted CVID clonality's cause needs subpopulation repertoire sequencing. Common variable immunodeficiency TCR beta sequences reportedly had fewer deletions and N-nucleotide insertions.

Repertoires were generated with immunoSEQ multiplex PCR, while TCRdb's copy carries only in-frame clones and drops some. The sample gives about 26,000 clones, none seen only once, and the top ten clones hold under 5%. No CVID subject was ill or on immunomodulatory drugs when sampled. This clone is deemed medium-sized. Its antigen is not known. The CDR3 is cut off 3 residues early in the read; its end comes from the germline J gene. The CDR3 totals 13 residues. CDR1 is SGHVS, CDR2 FQNEAQ, per germline. Trimming removed 5 bases at V and 4 bases at J, with 11 bases between. The chain recombines TRBV7-8 with TRBJ1-2; a possible D gene is TRBD1 (5 bases). Sequenced input: peripheral blood mononuclear cells. This clonotype was sampled from a human donor with common variable immunodeficiency. The CDR3 bases that were read are TGTGCCAGCAGCCTAGGGACTCTCTATGGC. Translating gives CASSLGTLYG. The full CDR3 sequence reads CASSLGTLYGYTF.